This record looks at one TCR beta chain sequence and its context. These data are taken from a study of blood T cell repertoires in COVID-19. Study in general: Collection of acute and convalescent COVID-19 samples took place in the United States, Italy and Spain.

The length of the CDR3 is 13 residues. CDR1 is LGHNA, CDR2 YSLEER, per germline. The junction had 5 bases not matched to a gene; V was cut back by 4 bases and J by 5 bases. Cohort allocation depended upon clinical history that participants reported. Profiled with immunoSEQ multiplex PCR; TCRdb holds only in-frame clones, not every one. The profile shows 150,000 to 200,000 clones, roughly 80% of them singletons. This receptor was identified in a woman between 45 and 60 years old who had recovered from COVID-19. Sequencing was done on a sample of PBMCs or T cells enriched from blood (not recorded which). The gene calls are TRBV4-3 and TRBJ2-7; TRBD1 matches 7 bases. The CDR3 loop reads CASSPEQGDEQYF. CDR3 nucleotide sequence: TGCGCCAGCAGCCCTGAGCAGGGGGACGAGCAGTACTTC.